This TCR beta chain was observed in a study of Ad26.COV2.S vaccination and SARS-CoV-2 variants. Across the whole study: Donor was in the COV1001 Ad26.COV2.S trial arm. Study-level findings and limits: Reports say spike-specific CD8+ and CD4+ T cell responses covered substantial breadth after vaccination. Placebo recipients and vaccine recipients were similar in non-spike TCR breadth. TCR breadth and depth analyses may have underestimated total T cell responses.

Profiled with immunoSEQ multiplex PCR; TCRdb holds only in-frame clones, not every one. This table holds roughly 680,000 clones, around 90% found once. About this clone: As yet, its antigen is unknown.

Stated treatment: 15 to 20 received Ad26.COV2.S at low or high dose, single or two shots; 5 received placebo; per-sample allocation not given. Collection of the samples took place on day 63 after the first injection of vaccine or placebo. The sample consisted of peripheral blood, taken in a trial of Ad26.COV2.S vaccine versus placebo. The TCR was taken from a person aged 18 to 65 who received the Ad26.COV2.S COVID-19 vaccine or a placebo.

The CDR3 reads CASSLTSGRNEQFF. The CDR3 DNA follows: TGTGCCAGCAGTTTAACTAGCGGGAGGAATGAGCAGTTCTTC. The genes are TRBV27 and TRBJ2-1, with TRBD2 matching over 12 bases. V was clipped by 2 bases and J by 7 bases; unmatched bases: 0. CDR1 MNHEY and CDR2 SMNVEV come from the germline V gene (reference sequence). The CDR3 is 14 residues long.